This passage covers 23 T cell receptor beta chains from one sample sequenced in a study of human T cells and chemical hapten exposure. Time point given: patch test 1, 2 weeks after DPC sensitization. Treatment described: therapeutic diphenylcyclopropenone sensitization with weekly scalp DPC. TCRdb itself ran the RACE reads through MiXCR, one entry per CDR3 protein. The sample yields approximately 79,000 distinct CDR3 sequences, around a tenth seen once. The sample consisted of whole blood, taken in connection with sensitization to the hapten diphenylcyclopropenone (DPC). The receptor source for this set is a woman aged 45-65 years with alopecia areata. Some clones in this sample may be carry-over from other donors' samples.

This clonotype occurred a few times. The V gene is TRBV20-1, the J gene TRBJ2-1; TRBD1 matches at 9 bases. There are 13 residues in the CDR3. V trimming: 6 bases; J trimming: 6 bases; junction bases outside the gene matches: 6. Per the germline V gene, CDR1 is DFQATT and CDR2 is SNEGSKA (reference sequence). The CDR3 DNA sequence: TGCAGTGCGCTACAGGGGGCAAGCAATGAGCAGTTCTTC. This gives the protein CSALQGASNEQFF.

The chain recombines TRBV29-1 with TRBJ2-3; 7 bases are a match to TRBD2. Germline lookup yields CDR1 SQVTM and CDR2 ANQGSEA. This CDR3 has 13 residues. Trimming cost V 7 bases and J 0 bases; bases outside gene matches: 4. For the CDR3, the DNA is TGCAGCGCACGGGGGGTTAGCACAGATACGCAGTATTTT. Amino acid sequence: CSARGVSTDTQYF.

This clonotype occurred many times. The chain has TRBV5-5 and TRBJ1-5, with D possibly TRBD1 on 6 matching bases. V was cut by 1 base and J by 6 bases, with 14 bases left in between. The CDR3 is made up of 15 amino acids. Germline CDR1 is SGHKS and CDR2 is YYEKEE (reference sequence). CDR3 coding DNA: TGTGCCAGCAGCTTGTGGGCAGGGGCAGGTCAGCCCCAGCATTTT. It codes for CASSLWAGAGQPQHF.

CDR3 loop: CASSLVTVEAFF. The CDR3 DNA reads as TGTGCCAGCAGCTTAGTTACCGTTGAAGCTTTCTTT. This chain joins TRBV11-2 and TRBJ1-1; D gene uncertain. This CDR3 contains 12 residues. V gave up 1 base and J gave up 7 bases, with 7 bases separating them. Per the germline V gene, CDR1 is SGHAT and CDR2 is FQNNGV.

The chain has TRBV28 and TRBJ2-1; TRBD2 might be the D (5 bases). Trimming pared 11 bases from V and 8 bases from J, leaving 22 bases between. This CDR3 is 14 amino acids long. The germline gives CDR1 MDHEN, CDR2 SYDVKM. This CDR3 is CAGAVSGGSHEQFF. The CDR3 DNA reads as TGTGCCGGTGCCGTTTCTGGAGGTTCCCATGAGCAGTTCTTC. The whole variable domain, filled in from reference TRBV28 and TRBJ2-1, reads DVKVTQSSRYLVKRTGEKVFLECVQDMDHENMFWYRQDPGLGLRLIYFSYDVKMKEKGDIPEGYSVSREKKERFSLILESASTNQTSMYLCAGAVSGGSHEQFFGPGTRLTVL.

This clonotype was detected a few times. The rearrangement links TRBV18 to TRBJ2-3; D remains ambiguous. V was shortened by 1 base and J by 6 bases, with 11 bases between the two germline ends. CDR1 and CDR2 from the germline V gene are KGHSH and LQKENI. This CDR3 is built from 14 residues. CDR3: CASSPQRAGDTQYF. As DNA, the CDR3 is TGTGCCAGCTCACCACAGCGCGCTGGGGATACGCAGTATTTT.

This clonotype has only a few counts. The V call is TRBV2, the J call TRBJ2-3; D gene ambiguous. Trimming removed 6 bases at V and 2 bases at J, with 9 bases between. Germline-derived CDR1 and CDR2 are SNHLY and FYNNEI. The CDR3 runs 13 residues. The chain's CDR3 is CASRRQITDTQYF. In DNA, the CDR3 is TGTGCCAGCAGGCGGCAGATCACAGATACGCAGTATTTT.

The chain joins TRBV7-9 to TRBJ1-1; the match to TRBD1 covers 9 bases. The J segment lost 5 bases and the V segment lost 5 bases, leaving 9 bases of the junction unmatched. CDR1 is SEHNR, CDR2 FQNEAQ, per germline (reference sequence). The CDR3 is made up of 15 amino acids. CDR3 amino acids: CASSVHRGRGTEAFF. CDR3 coding DNA: TGTGCCAGCAGCGTCCACAGGGGGCGCGGGACTGAAGCTTTCTTT.

There are many counts of this clonotype. The chain is built from TRBV6-5 and TRBJ1-5; TRBD1 aligns across 7 bases. The germline gives CDR1 MNHEY, CDR2 SVGAGI. The V and J ends lost 4 bases and 5 bases, in that order; junction bases with no gene match: 2. CDR3 size: 13 residues. DNA for the CDR3: TGTGCCAGCAGTTCCCAGGGGGATCAGCCCCAGCATTTT. Amino acids: CASSSQGDQPQHF.

In this sample, this clonotype turned up many times. The rearrangement joins TRBV7-8 to TRBJ1-5; D ambiguous. Per germline, CDR1 SGHVS and CDR2 FQNEAQ. The CDR3 consists of 15 residues. The V end lost 0 bases, the J end lost 0 bases, and 6 bases lay between the germline ends. Here the CDR3 DNA reads TGTGCCAGCAGCTTAGCGGGGATTAGCAATCAGCCCCAGCATTTT. This sequence encodes CASSLAGISNQPQHF.

The rearrangement links TRBV20-1 to TRBJ2-6, with 8 nucleotides matching TRBD1. The V and J ends lost 5 bases and 0 bases, in that order; junction bases with no gene match: 9. Germline V CDR1 and CDR2: DFQATT, SNEGSKA (reference sequence). This CDR3 has 17 residues. CDR3 sequence reads: CSADGQGVRSGANVLTF. The CDR3 DNA reads as TGCAGTGCTGACGGACAGGGAGTCCGCTCTGGGGCCAACGTCCTGACTTTC.

There are a few counts of this clonotype. The rearrangement joins TRBV6-2 or TRBV6-3 to TRBJ2-7, with D uncertain. V was pared by 6 bases and J by 3 bases, with 6 bases between. The CDR3 is made up of 11 amino acids. CDR1 is MNHEY and CDR2 is SVGEGT in the germline V gene. DNA of the CDR3: TGTGCCAGCAGCCTGAACTACGAGCAGTACTTC. It specifies CASSLNYEQYF.

V and J are TRBV12-3 or TRBV12-4 and TRBJ1-5; tentative D call: TRBD1 (5 bases). The V and J ends lost 0 bases and 0 bases respectively, with 12 bases between them. The CDR3 loop spans 17 amino acids. The CDR3 bases are TGTGCCAGCAGTTTAGCGTGGGGGGAACTTAGCAATCAGCCCCAGCATTTT. Translated, it gives CASSLAWGELSNQPQHF.

This clonotype has a handful of counts. The rearrangement links TRBV7-2 to TRBJ1-1; D not resolved. CDR1 and CDR2 (germline): SGHTA, FQGNSA. CDR3 size: 12 residues. Trimming removed 1 base from V and 6 bases from J, with 6 bases in between. CDR3 region: CASSLGLSEAFF. DNA of the CDR3: TGTGCCAGCAGCTTAGGGTTATCTGAAGCTTTCTTT.

The gene calls are TRBV10-1 and TRBJ1-1; D gene unclear. The CDR3 runs to 15 residues. Germline V gene sequence: CDR1 WNHNN, CDR2 SYGVQD (reference sequence). Trimming removed 0 bases at V and 3 bases at J, with 11 bases between. In nucleotides, the CDR3 is TGCGCCAGCAGTGAGTCCCCGGATTTGGACACTGAAGCTTTCTTT. Translated: CASSESPDLDTEAFF.

The sample holds a few counts of this clonotype. V gene TRBV2 combines with J gene TRBJ1-1, with D possibly matching TRBD1 (6 bases). The CDR3 is made up of 17 amino acids. Germline V gene data show CDR1 as SNHLY and CDR2 as FYNNEI. The germline V and J ends were trimmed by 4 bases and 0 bases, with 18 bases remaining between them. The CDR3 nucleotides read TGTGCCAGCAGTGTTGGGGTGTTCGGGGGCTTGAACACTGAAGCTTTCTTT. This codes for CASSVGVFGGLNTEAFF.

The chain couples TRBV6-1 to TRBJ1-5; D is unresolved. V lost 7 bases, J lost 0 bases, and 10 bases lay in between. The CDR3 has 14 residues. Germline V lookup: CDR1 MNHNS, CDR2 SASEGT. The CDR3 loop is CASKLSGSNQPQHF. Here the CDR3 DNA reads TGTGCCAGCAAATTGTCGGGTAGCAATCAGCCCCAGCATTTT.

This clonotype was recorded at least ten times. The chain uses TRBV20-1 and TRBJ2-7, with 11 bases that match TRBD1. The V and J ends lost 4 bases and 3 bases, in that order; junction bases with no gene match: 14. This CDR3 has 17 amino acids. The germline CDR1 and CDR2 sequences are DFQATT and SNEGSKA (reference sequence). The CDR3 protein is CSAMRPRDRGYRYEQYF. The DNA for the CDR3 is TGCAGTGCTATGAGACCCCGGGACAGGGGGTACCGCTACGAGCAGTACTTC.

This clonotype was observed many times. The rearrangement uses TRBV19 and TRBJ1-1; D not resolved. In germline, CDR1 is LNHDA, CDR2 SQIVND (reference sequence). The CDR3 is made up of 14 amino acids. Trimming removed 5 bases from V and 2 bases from J, with 12 bases in between. CDR3 DNA: TGTGCCAGTAGTCCCCTCCTCCGAAACACTGAAGCTTTCTTT. Translating gives CASSPLLRNTEAFF.

This clonotype was counted at least ten times. This chain connects TRBV19 to TRBJ2-1; perhaps TRBD1 as D (6 bases). Trimming shortened V by 3 bases and J by 6 bases, and 15 bases separated the two germline ends. The CDR3 is 15 amino acids. Germline lookup yields CDR1 LNHDA and CDR2 SQIVND (reference sequence). The chain's CDR3 is CASSIGLLGGNEQFF. The CDR3 DNA reads TGTGCCAGTAGTATTGGCCTACTAGGGGGCAATGAGCAGTTCTTC. Based on the CDR3 plus reference TRBV19 and TRBJ2-1, the full variable domain is DGGITQSPKYLFRKEGQNVTLSCEQNLNHDAMYWYRQDPGQGLRLIYYSQIVNDFQKGDIAEGYSVSREKKESFPLTVTSAQKNPTAFYLCASSIGLLGGNEQFFGPGTRLTVL.

This clonotype was detected only a few times. This chain links TRBV6-6 with TRBJ2-1; D not certain. Looked up from germline, CDR1 is MNHNY and CDR2 is SVGAGI (reference sequence). This CDR3 comprises 16 residues. V was shortened by 0 bases and J by 0 bases, with 9 bases between the two germline ends. This chain's CDR3 is CASSYSGWSSYNEQFF. In DNA form, the CDR3 reads TGTGCCAGCAGTTACTCAGGCTGGAGCTCCTACAATGAGCAGTTCTTC.

This clonotype was counted only a few times. The rearrangement joins TRBV19 to TRBJ2-1; the D is unclear. CDR1 is LNHDA, CDR2 SQIVND, per germline (reference sequence). This CDR3 region has 12 residues. V gave up 5 bases and J gave up 6 bases, with 8 bases separating them. CDR3 amino acids: CASSSLFNEQFF. The CDR3 nucleotides read TGTGCCAGTAGTTCCCTGTTCAATGAGCAGTTCTTC.

This clonotype has more than one count but fewer than ten. The chain combines TRBV5-5 with TRBJ1-2; TRBD1 aligns across 10 bases. The CDR3 has 15 amino acids. The junction had 11 bases not matched to a gene; V was cut back by 4 bases and J by 8 bases. In germline, CDR1 is SGHKS, CDR2 YYEKEE (reference sequence). CDR3 protein: CASSPQEGQGQGYTF. The CDR3, as DNA: TGTGCCAGCAGCCCTCAAGAGGGACAGGGGCAAGGCTACACCTTC.